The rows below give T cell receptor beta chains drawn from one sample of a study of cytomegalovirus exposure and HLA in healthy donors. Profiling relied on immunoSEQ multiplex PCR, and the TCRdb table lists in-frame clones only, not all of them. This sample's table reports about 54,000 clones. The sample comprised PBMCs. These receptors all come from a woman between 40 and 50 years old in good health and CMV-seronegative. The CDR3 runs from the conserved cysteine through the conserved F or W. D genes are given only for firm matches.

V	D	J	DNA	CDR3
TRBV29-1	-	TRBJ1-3	TGCAGCGTTATCCTAAGGAGCTCTGGAAACACCATATATTTT	CSVILRSSGNTIYF
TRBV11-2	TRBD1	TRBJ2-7	TGTGCCAGCAGCTTAAGTTCCGGGACAGGGGGAGTCTACGAGCAGTACTTC	CASSLSSGTGGVYEQYF
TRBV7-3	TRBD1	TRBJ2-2	TGTGCCAGCAGCACACAGGGGACCGGGGAGCTGTTTTTT	CASSTQGTGELFF
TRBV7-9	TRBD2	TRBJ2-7	TGTGCCAGCAGCCTAACTAGCGGGGGAACCTACGAGCAGTACTTC	CASSLTSGGTYEQYF
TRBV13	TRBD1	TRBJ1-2	TGTGCCAGCAGCAGTGGACAGGGAGACTATGGCTACACCTTC	CASSSGQGDYGYTF
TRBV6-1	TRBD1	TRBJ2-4	TGTGCCAGCAGTGACCTGACAGGGGCGGACATTCAGTACTTC	CASSDLTGADIQYF
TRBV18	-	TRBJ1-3	TGTGCCAGCTCACCGGGAGTCTCCGGGGATGGAAACACCATATATTTT	CASSPGVSGDGNTIYF
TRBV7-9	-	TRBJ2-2	TGTGCCAGCAGCTTAGGCAGGGTCAACACCGGGGAGCTGTTTTTT	CASSLGRVNTGELFF
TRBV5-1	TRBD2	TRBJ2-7	TGCGCCAGCAGCTTGCGAGCTAGCGGGAACTCCTACGAGCAGTACTTC	CASSLRASGNSYEQYF
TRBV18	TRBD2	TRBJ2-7	TGTGCCAGCTCACCGGGACTAGCGAACGAGCAGTACTTC	CASSPGLANEQYF
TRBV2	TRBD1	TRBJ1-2	TGTGCCAGCAGCCCCCGGGACAGGGACGGCTACACCTTC	CASSPRDRDGYTF
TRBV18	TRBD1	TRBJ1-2	TGTGCCAGCTCACCGACAGGGGAAACGGGCGGCTACACCTTC	CASSPTGETGGYTF
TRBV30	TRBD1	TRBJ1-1	TGTGCCTGGGGGGGACAGCCGAACACTGGAGCTTTCTTT	CAWGGQPNTGAFF
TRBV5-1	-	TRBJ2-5	TGCGCCAGCAGCATTCTTGGAAGGGGGGAGACCCAGTACTTC	CASSILGRGETQYF
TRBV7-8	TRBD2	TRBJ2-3	TGTGCCAGCAGCTTAGTAAGCGCAGCGGGGACGGATACGCAGTATTTT	CASSLVSAAGTDTQYF
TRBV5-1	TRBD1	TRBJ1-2	TGCGCCAGCAGCTTGGGGGACAGGGGCGGAGGCTACACCTTC	CASSLGDRGGGYTF
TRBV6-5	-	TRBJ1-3	TGTGCCAGCAGTTACGGCGAAGGGGCTTCGGGAAACACCATATATTTT	CASSYGEGASGNTIYF
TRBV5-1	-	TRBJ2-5	TGCGCCAGCAGCCCGGGACTGCCGGAGACCCAGTACTTC	CASSPGLPETQYF
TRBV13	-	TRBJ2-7	TGTGCCAGCAGCGGGACTGGGGAGACCCCATCCTACGAGCAGTACTTC	CASSGTGETPSYEQYF
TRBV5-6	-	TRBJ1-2	TGTGCCAGCAGCCCCCCCGGGGAGAACTATGGCTACACCTTC	CASSPPGENYGYTF
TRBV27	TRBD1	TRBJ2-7	TGTGCCAGCGGGCCGGGACAGGGAAGGCGGGACGAGCAGTACTTC	CASGPGQGRRDEQYF
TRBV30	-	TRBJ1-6	TGTGCCTGGAGTCCCCGGGGAGAGGGCCTCAGGACACCCCTCCACTTT	CAWSPRGEGLRTPLHF
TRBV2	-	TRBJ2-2	TGTGCCAGCAGTGCCTGGGGCGCCGATAACACCGGGGAGCTGTTTTTT	CASSAWGADNTGELFF
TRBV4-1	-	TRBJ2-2	TGCGCCAGCAGCCAAGGTCCTAGGGGGTTCGACACCGGGGAGCTGTTTTTT	CASSQGPRGFDTGELFF
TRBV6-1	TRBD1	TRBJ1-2	TGTGCCAGCAGTGAATGGACAGGCTCCTATGGCTACACCTTC	CASSEWTGSYGYTF
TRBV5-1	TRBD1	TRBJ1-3	TGCGCCAGCAGCCAGGGACAGGGGGCGAGCTCTGGAAACACCATATATTTT	CASSQGQGASSGNTIYF
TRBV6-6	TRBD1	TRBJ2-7	TGTGCCAGCAGTCGTGGTACAGGGGGGCCCTCCTACGAGCAGTACTTC	CASSRGTGGPSYEQYF
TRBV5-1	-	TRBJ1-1	TGCGCCAGCAGCTTTCAGGGGTCTAACACTGAAGCTTTCTTT	CASSFQGSNTEAFF
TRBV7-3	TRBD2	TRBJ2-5	TGTGCCAGCAGCTTAAGCGGGAGGTTGGCGGAGACCCAGTACTTC	CASSLSGRLAETQYF
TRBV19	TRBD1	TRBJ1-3	TGTGCCAGTAGTGCGGACAGGGCTACCGGAAACACCATATATTTT	CASSADRATGNTIYF
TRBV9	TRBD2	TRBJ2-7	TGTGCCAGCAGCGCTCGGGACTACAATGACTACGAGCAGTACTTC	CASSARDYNDYEQYF
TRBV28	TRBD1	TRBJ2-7	TGTGCCAGCAGTGCCCGGGACAGCCATCTCTACGAGCAGTACTTC	CASSARDSHLYEQYF
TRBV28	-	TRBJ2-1	TGTGCCAGCAGTTTCAGGTCCTACAATGAGCAGTTCTTC	CASSFRSYNEQFF